This entry features one T cell receptor (beta chain) sequence. Its antigen is currently unknown. The data are from a study of T cell responses to AZD1222 COVID-19 vaccine. Produced via immunoSEQ multiplex PCR; TCRdb's table is partial and in-frame only. The sample lists 130,000 to 150,000 clones, 85% to 95% occurring once. Whole-study findings and limits: Targets within unmutated variant regions were reportedly found for nearly half of spike-specific TCRs.

The TCR was taken from an adult who had recovered from COVID-19. The material was peripheral blood, obtained after recovery from COVID-19.

CDR3 sequence reads: CASRGHRDRGPFNEKLFF. DNA for the CDR3: TGTGCCAGCAGGGGTCATCGGGACAGGGGACCCTTTAATGAAAAACTGTTTTTT. This rearrangement joins TRBV7-9 to TRBJ1-4, with 10 bases lining up with TRBD1. In germline, CDR1 is SEHNR, CDR2 FQNEAQ (reference sequence). The CDR3 has 18 amino acids. V trimming: 6 bases; J trimming: 4 bases; junction bases outside the gene matches: 14. Using reference TRBV7-9 and TRBJ1-4 for the parts outside the CDR3, the full variable domain is DTGVSQNPRHKITKRGQNVTFRCDPISEHNRLYWYRQTLGQGPEFLTYFQNEAQLEKSRLLSDRFSAERPKGSFSTLEIQRTEQGDSAMYLCASRGHRDRGPFNEKLFFGSGTQLSVL.